Below, one T cell receptor beta chain is given with its context. In the authors' methods: Quantification of nucleated cells was approximated via reference gene primer amplification. The table came from immunoSEQ multiplex PCR; TCRdb's copy has only in-frame clones and leaves some out. That table gives V, J and clone size, and the DNA gave D and trimming. The sample holds approximately 220,000 clones, approximately 80% seen once. These data come from a study of blood T cell repertoires in COVID-19. Looking at the study overall: Acute and convalescent COVID-19 specimens originated in the United States, Italy and Spain. T cells, B-cell-depleted T cells, or PBMCs provided the cDNA or gDNA that served as material.

Looked up from germline, CDR1 is LGHNA and CDR2 is YSLEER. Trimming took off 0 bases at V and 5 bases at J, with 8 bases between the two ends. This CDR3 is built from 14 residues. The V call is TRBV4-3, the J call TRBJ1-5; no clear D. The sample was peripheral blood. The sequence derives from a middle-aged man with acute or convalescent COVID-19. The CDR3 is CASSQDPGDQPQHF. CDR3 nucleotides: TGCGCCAGCAGCCAAGATCCGGGAGATCAGCCCCAGCATTTT.